The rows below give T cell receptor beta chains drawn from one sample of a study of T cells in Graves' hyperthyroidism and ophthalmopathy. TCRdb fed the multiplex PCR reads into MiXCR, producing one record per CDR3 protein. The sample records 300,000 to 500,000 distinct CDR3 sequences, over 11% being singletons. The sample consisted of blood. These receptors came from a middle-aged man with Graves' ophthalmopathy. The CDR3 runs from the conserved cysteine through the conserved F or W. Each record gives: clone size, D gene, J gene, V gene, CDR3 DNA, CDR3 protein. D genes are given only for firm matches. Size is omitted from some rows. Given values are once, few, many or a class for expanded clones.

abundance: -; d_gene: TRBD1; j_gene: TRBJ2-2; v_gene: TRBV25-1; CDR3nt: TGTGCCAGCAGTCAGGGGGCGCAGATCGGGGAGCTGTTTTTT; CDR3aa: CASSQGAQIGELFF
abundance: -; d_gene: TRBD1; j_gene: TRBJ2-6; v_gene: TRBV19; CDR3nt: TGTGCCACAAACAGGGGATCTGGGGCCAACGTCCTGACTTTC; CDR3aa: CATNRGSGANVLTF
abundance: -; d_gene: TRBD1; j_gene: TRBJ1-4; v_gene: TRBV12-3/TRBV12-4; CDR3nt: TGTGCCAGCAGTAAAGGGACAGGAATAGAAAAACTGTTTTTT; CDR3aa: CASSKGTGIEKLFF
abundance: few; d_gene: -; j_gene: TRBJ1-2; v_gene: TRBV11-3; CDR3nt: TGTGCCAGCAGCTCTATGGGGACGGGAGGCTACACCTTC; CDR3aa: CASSSMGTGGYTF
abundance: -; d_gene: -; j_gene: TRBJ1-6; v_gene: TRBV20-1; CDR3nt: TGCAGTGCTATACTGGAGAGGTGGAATTCACCCCTCCACTTT; CDR3aa: CSAILERWNSPLHF
abundance: many; d_gene: -; j_gene: TRBJ2-2; v_gene: TRBV3-1; CDR3nt: TGTGCCAGCAGCGTCCGGACACTCAGAGCCCCGGAGCTGTTTTTT; CDR3aa: CASSVRTLRAPELFF
abundance: many; d_gene: TRBD2; j_gene: TRBJ2-1; v_gene: TRBV2; CDR3nt: TGTGCCAGCGATAAAGCTAGCGGGGCCTACAATGAGCAGTTCTTC; CDR3aa: CASDKASGAYNEQFF
abundance: many; d_gene: TRBD1; j_gene: TRBJ2-4; v_gene: TRBV20-1; CDR3nt: TGCAGTGCTAGAGACGGCGACAGGGGTCGAGCCAAAAACATTCAGTACTTC; CDR3aa: CSARDGDRGRAKNIQYF
abundance: few; d_gene: -; j_gene: TRBJ2-2; v_gene: TRBV3-1; CDR3nt: TGTGCCAGCAGCCAAGATATATTCGCTAGCGTCTTTTCCGGGGAGCTGTTTTTT; CDR3aa: CASSQDIFASVFSGELFF
abundance: many; d_gene: -; j_gene: TRBJ2-1; v_gene: TRBV6-2/TRBV6-3; CDR3nt: TGTGCCAGCAGGACAGGGGGGCTTGAGCGGGGGAGCTCCTACAATGAGCAGTTCTTC; CDR3aa: CASRTGGLERGSSYNEQFF
abundance: few; d_gene: -; j_gene: TRBJ1-4; v_gene: TRBV25-1; CDR3nt: TGTGCCAGCAGTGAACGGCAGGGCGTCAGTGAAAAACTGTTTTTT; CDR3aa: CASSERQGVSEKLFF
abundance: -; d_gene: -; j_gene: TRBJ2-3; v_gene: TRBV24-1; CDR3nt: TGTGCCACCAGTGACCTGGATTCAGATACGCAGTATTTT; CDR3aa: CATSDLDSDTQYF
abundance: few; d_gene: TRBD1; j_gene: TRBJ1-3; v_gene: TRBV9; CDR3nt: TGTGCCAGCAGCGTAGTACCCGGGACAGACTCTGGAAACACCATATATTTT; CDR3aa: CASSVVPGTDSGNTIYF
abundance: many; d_gene: -; j_gene: TRBJ2-1; v_gene: TRBV11-3; CDR3nt: TGTGCCAGCAGCTTTTCCGTCGGGGTTGTGTGGGAAGTGGTATGGGATGAGCAGTTCTTC; CDR3aa: CASSFSVGVVWEVVWDEQFF
abundance: many; d_gene: TRBD1; j_gene: TRBJ2-7; v_gene: TRBV7-2; CDR3nt: TGTGCCAGCAGCACCCGACAGGGGCCATCCTACGAGCAGTACTTC; CDR3aa: CASSTRQGPSYEQYF
abundance: few; d_gene: TRBD1; j_gene: TRBJ2-1; v_gene: TRBV10-2; CDR3nt: TGCGCCAGCAGTACATACCACGGACAGGGGGGACATGAGCAGTTCTTC; CDR3aa: CASSTYHGQGGHEQFF
abundance: -; d_gene: TRBD1; j_gene: TRBJ2-7; v_gene: TRBV6-1; CDR3nt: TGTGCCAGCAGTGTGGGGACAGGGAGTATCACCTACGAGCAGTACTTC; CDR3aa: CASSVGTGSITYEQYF
abundance: few; d_gene: -; j_gene: TRBJ2-3; v_gene: TRBV5-1; CDR3nt: TGCGCCAGCAGCTTGGACCTGGGTGCGGGAGATACGCAGTATTTT; CDR3aa: CASSLDLGAGDTQYF
abundance: many; d_gene: -; j_gene: TRBJ2-5; v_gene: TRBV12-3/TRBV12-4; CDR3nt: TGTGCCAGCAGTTTTGGGTTTCAGAAAGAGACCCAGTACTTC; CDR3aa: CASSFGFQKETQYF
abundance: many; d_gene: -; j_gene: TRBJ2-2; v_gene: TRBV12-3/TRBV12-4; CDR3nt: TGTGCCAGCAGTCGGGGGACGGGTACCGGGGAGCTGTTTTTT; CDR3aa: CASSRGTGTGELFF
abundance: many; d_gene: -; j_gene: TRBJ2-3; v_gene: TRBV5-1; CDR3nt: TGCGCCAGCAGCCCGAGGGCGGATACGCAGTATTTT; CDR3aa: CASSPRADTQYF
abundance: -; d_gene: TRBD2; j_gene: TRBJ2-1; v_gene: TRBV6-2/TRBV6-3; CDR3nt: TGTGCCATTCCGGGACTAGCGGGGGGGTCCTACAATGAGCAGTTCTTC; CDR3aa: CAIPGLAGGSYNEQFF
abundance: many; d_gene: TRBD2; j_gene: TRBJ2-1; v_gene: TRBV12-3/TRBV12-4; CDR3nt: TGTGCCAGCTTGCGGGAGGGCCTCTCCTACAATGAGCAGTTCTTC; CDR3aa: CASLREGLSYNEQFF
abundance: many; d_gene: TRBD1; j_gene: TRBJ1-2; v_gene: TRBV5-1; CDR3nt: TGCGCCAGCAGCTTGACGACAGGGAATAACTATGGCTACACCTTC; CDR3aa: CASSLTTGNNYGYTF
abundance: once; d_gene: TRBD2; j_gene: TRBJ2-5; v_gene: TRBV6-1; CDR3nt: TGTGCCAGCGAGACTAGCGGCCTAGAGACCCAGTACTTC; CDR3aa: CASETSGLETQYF
abundance: many; d_gene: TRBD1; j_gene: TRBJ1-2; v_gene: TRBV6-1; CDR3nt: TGTGCCAGCAGTGAAATACAGGGGAGCGATGGCTACACCTTC; CDR3aa: CASSEIQGSDGYTF
abundance: many; d_gene: TRBD1; j_gene: TRBJ1-5; v_gene: TRBV3-1; CDR3nt: TGTGCCAGCAGCCAAGATCCTGGGGACAGGGGTCTAAATCAGCCCCAGCATTTT; CDR3aa: CASSQDPGDRGLNQPQHF
abundance: many; d_gene: TRBD2; j_gene: TRBJ2-7; v_gene: TRBV12-3/TRBV12-4; CDR3nt: TGTGCCAGCAGGTTTGAGGCGGGAGTCCACGAGCAGTACTTC; CDR3aa: CASRFEAGVHEQYF
abundance: once; d_gene: -; j_gene: TRBJ2-7; v_gene: TRBV6-1; CDR3nt: TGTGCCAGCAGTGAAGCGTCTCGGGGGAGACAGTACTTC; CDR3aa: CASSEASRGRQYF
abundance: few; d_gene: -; j_gene: TRBJ2-2; v_gene: TRBV5-5; CDR3nt: TGTGCCAGCAGGGTTGGGAGTGAGACCGGGGAGCTGTTTTTT; CDR3aa: CASRVGSETGELFF
abundance: -; d_gene: -; j_gene: TRBJ2-7; v_gene: TRBV2; CDR3nt: TGTGCCAGCAGTGATCCGGGCCGATCCTACGAGCAGTACTTC; CDR3aa: CASSDPGRSYEQYF
abundance: many; d_gene: -; j_gene: TRBJ1-2; v_gene: TRBV30; CDR3nt: TGTGCCTGGGGAGGGGGGGCCCGAAATTTTTATGGCTACACCTTC; CDR3aa: CAWGGGARNFYGYTF
abundance: -; d_gene: TRBD1; j_gene: TRBJ1-2; v_gene: TRBV6-6; CDR3nt: TGTGCCAGCAGTTACTCTGACAGGGAGGGGTATGGCTACACCTTC; CDR3aa: CASSYSDREGYGYTF